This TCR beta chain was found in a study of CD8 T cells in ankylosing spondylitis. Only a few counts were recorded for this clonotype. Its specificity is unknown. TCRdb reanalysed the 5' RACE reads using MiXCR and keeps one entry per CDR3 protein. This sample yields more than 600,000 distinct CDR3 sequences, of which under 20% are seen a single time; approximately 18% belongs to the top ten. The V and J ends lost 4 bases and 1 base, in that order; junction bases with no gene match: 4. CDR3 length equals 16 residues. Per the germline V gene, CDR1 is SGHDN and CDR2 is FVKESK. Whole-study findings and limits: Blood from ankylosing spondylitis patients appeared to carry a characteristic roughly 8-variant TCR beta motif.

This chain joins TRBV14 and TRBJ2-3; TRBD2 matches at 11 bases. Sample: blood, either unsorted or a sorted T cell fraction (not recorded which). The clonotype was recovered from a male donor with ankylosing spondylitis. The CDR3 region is CASSRLAGFRTDTQYF. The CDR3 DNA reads TGTGCCAGCAGCCGACTAGCGGGGTTTCGCACAGATACGCAGTATTTT.